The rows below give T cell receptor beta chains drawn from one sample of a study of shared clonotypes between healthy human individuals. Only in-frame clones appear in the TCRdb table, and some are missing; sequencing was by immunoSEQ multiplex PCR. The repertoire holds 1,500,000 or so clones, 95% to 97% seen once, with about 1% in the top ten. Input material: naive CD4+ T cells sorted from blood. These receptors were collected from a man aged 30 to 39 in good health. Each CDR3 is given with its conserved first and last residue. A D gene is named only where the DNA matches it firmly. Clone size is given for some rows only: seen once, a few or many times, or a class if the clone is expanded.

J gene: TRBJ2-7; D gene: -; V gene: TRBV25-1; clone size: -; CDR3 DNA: TGTGCCAGCAGTGAGCAAATTGCTAGCTACGAGCAGTACTTC; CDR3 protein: CASSEQIASYEQYF
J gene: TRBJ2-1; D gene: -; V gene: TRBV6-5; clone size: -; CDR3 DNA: TGTGCCAGCACGGGGTGGGTGGAGGGTGAGCAGTTCTTC; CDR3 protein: CASTGWVEGEQFF
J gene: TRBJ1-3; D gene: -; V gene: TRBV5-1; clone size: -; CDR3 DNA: TGCGCCAGCAGCCCAGGAGGCTACGAAAACACCATATATTTT; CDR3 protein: CASSPGGYENTIYF
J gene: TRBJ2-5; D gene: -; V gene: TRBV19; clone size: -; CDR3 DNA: TGTGCCAGTAGGAGACGCGGAGAGACCCAGTACTTC; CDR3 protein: CASRRRGETQYF
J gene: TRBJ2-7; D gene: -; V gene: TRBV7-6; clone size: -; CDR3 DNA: TGTGCCAGCAGCTTAGGGGTCACCACCTACGAGCAGTACTTC; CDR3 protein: CASSLGVTTYEQYF
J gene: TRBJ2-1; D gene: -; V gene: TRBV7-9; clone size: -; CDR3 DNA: TGTGCCAGCAGCGTTAGCAGAGGGGCATACAATGAGCAGTTCTTC; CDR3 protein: CASSVSRGAYNEQFF
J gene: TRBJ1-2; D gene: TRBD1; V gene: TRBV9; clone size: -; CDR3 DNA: TGTGCCAGCAGCGTGATGACAGGGACGAACTATGGCTACACCTTC; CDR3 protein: CASSVMTGTNYGYTF
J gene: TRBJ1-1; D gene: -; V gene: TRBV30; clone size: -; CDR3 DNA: TGTGCCTGGGGGGTCCGAATTAACACTGAAGCTTTCTTT; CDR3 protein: CAWGVRINTEAFF
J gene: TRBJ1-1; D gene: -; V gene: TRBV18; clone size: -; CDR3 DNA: TGTGCCAGCTCTTCCGGGACGGGGAACACTGAAGCTTTCTTT; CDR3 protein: CASSSGTGNTEAFF
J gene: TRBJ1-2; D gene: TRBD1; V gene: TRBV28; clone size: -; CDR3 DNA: TGTGCCAGCAGTCCCCGGGACAGGGTATGGTTAGGCTACACCTTC; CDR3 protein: CASSPRDRVWLGYTF
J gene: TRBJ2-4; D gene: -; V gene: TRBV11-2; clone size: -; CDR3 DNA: TGTGCCAGCAGCTTTTCCCACATTCAGTACTTC; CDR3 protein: CASSFSHIQYF
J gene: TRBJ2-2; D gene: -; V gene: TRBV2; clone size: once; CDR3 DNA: TGTGCCAGCAGTAATAAGAACACCGGGGAGCTGTTTTTT; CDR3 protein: CASSNKNTGELFF
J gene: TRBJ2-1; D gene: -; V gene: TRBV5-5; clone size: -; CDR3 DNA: TGTGCCAGCAGCTTGGCCGGGACAAGATACAATGAGCAGTTCTTC; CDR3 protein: CASSLAGTRYNEQFF
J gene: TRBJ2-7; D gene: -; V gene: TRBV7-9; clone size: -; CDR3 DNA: TGTGCCAGCAGCCATTCGGGACTCAACCACGAGCAGTACTTC; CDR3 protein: CASSHSGLNHEQYF
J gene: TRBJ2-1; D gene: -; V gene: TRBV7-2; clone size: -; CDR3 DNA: TGTGCCAGCAGCTTCTCGGGGAGCTCCACCTACAATGAGCAGTTCTTC; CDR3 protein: CASSFSGSSTYNEQFF
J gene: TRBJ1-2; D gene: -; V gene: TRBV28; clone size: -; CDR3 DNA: TGTGCCAGCAGTGGGAAAGGACAGTTCTATGGCTACACCTTC; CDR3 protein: CASSGKGQFYGYTF
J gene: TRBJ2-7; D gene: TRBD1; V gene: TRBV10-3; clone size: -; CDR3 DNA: TGTGCCATCAGACCCTCAGAGGGGACAGGGAAATTCTACGAGCAGTACTTC; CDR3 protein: CAIRPSEGTGKFYEQYF
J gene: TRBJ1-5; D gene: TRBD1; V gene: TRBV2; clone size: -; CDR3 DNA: TGTGCCAGCACAAGGGACAGGCCCAATCAGCCCCAGCATTTT; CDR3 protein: CASTRDRPNQPQHF
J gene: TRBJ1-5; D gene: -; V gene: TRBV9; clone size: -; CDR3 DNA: TGTGCCAGCAGCGTACTGGGACTTAGCAATCAGCCCCAGCATTTT; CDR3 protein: CASSVLGLSNQPQHF
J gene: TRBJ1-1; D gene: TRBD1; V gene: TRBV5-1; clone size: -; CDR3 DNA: TGCGCCAGCAGCACGACAGGGCCGAACACTGAAGCTTTCTTT; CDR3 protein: CASSTTGPNTEAFF
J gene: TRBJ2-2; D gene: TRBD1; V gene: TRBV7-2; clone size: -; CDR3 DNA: TGTGCCAGCAGCTTATACACAGGGGGCAGTGCGAACACCGGGGAGCTGTTTTTT; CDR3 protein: CASSLYTGGSANTGELFF
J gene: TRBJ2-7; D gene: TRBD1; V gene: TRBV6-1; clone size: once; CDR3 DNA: TGTGCCAGCAGACCCGGGACAGGGACCTACGAGCAGTACTTC; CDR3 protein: CASRPGTGTYEQYF
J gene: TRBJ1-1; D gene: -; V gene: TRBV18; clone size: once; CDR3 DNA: TGTGCCAGCTCACGGTCTCGGGACGCCCCAAACACTGAAGCTTTCTTT; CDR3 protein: CASSRSRDAPNTEAFF
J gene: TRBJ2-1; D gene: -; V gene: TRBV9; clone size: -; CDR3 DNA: TGTGCCAGCAGCGCACACACGAGGTACAATGAGCAGTTCTTC; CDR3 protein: CASSAHTRYNEQFF
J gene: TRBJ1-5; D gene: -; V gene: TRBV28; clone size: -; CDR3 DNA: TGTGCCAGCAGACCCACTCGGGGGGGCTTATGGCAGCCCCAGCATTTT; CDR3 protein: CASRPTRGGLWQPQHF
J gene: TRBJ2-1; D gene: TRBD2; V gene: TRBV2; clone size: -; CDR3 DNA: TGTGCCAGCAGTGAACTAGCGGGAGGGGTAGACAATGAGCAGTTCTTC; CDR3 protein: CASSELAGGVDNEQFF
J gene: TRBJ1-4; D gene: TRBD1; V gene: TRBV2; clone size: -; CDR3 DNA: TGTGCCAGCAGTCCCGGACAGGGAGGCGAAAAACTGTTTTTT; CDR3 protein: CASSPGQGGEKLFF
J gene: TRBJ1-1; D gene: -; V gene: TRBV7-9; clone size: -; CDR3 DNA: TGTGCCAGCAGCCAGGGGAGTCCGGGCACTGAAGCTTTCTTT; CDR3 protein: CASSQGSPGTEAFF
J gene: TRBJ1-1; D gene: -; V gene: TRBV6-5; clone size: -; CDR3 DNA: TGTGCCAGCAGTTACAAGATTGACACTGAAGCTTTCTTT; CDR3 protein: CASSYKIDTEAFF
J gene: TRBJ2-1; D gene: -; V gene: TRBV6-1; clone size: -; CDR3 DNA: TGTGCCAGCAGGGTTCTTGCGGGCTCCTACAATGAGCAGTTCTTC; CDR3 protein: CASRVLAGSYNEQFF
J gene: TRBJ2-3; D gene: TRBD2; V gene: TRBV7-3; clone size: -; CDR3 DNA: TGTGCCAGCAGCCCCCGGAGCGGGAGGACGTATACGCAGTATTTT; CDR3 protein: CASSPRSGRTYTQYF
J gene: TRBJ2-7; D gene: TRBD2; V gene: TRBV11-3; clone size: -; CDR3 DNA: TGTGCCAGCAGCCTAGCGGAGGGACTTTCCTACGAGCAGTACTTC; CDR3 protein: CASSLAEGLSYEQYF
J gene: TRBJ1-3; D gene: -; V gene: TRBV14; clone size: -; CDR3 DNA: TGTGCCAGCAGCCATCAGCCGCCTACTGGAAACACCATATATTTT; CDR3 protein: CASSHQPPTGNTIYF
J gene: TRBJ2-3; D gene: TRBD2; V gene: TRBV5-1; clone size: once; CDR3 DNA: TGCGCCAGCAGCGATAGCGGGAGCCCAGATACGCAGTATTTT; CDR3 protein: CASSDSGSPDTQYF
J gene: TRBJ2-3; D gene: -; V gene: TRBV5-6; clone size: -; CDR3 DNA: TGTGCCAGCAGCTCTACAGATACGCAGTATTTT; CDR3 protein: CASSSTDTQYF
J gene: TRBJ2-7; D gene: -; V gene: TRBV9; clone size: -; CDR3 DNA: TGTGCCAGCAGCCCCTGGCGGTCCTCCTACGAGCAGTACTTC; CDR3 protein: CASSPWRSSYEQYF
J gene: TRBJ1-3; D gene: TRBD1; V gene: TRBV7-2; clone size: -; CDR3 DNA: TGTGCCAGCAGCTCGGGACAGGGGGCGTACGGAAACACCATATATTTT; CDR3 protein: CASSSGQGAYGNTIYF
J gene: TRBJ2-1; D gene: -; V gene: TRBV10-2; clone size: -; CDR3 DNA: TGCGCCAGCAGTAAGGCATCCGAGCAGTTCTTC; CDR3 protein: CASSKASEQFF
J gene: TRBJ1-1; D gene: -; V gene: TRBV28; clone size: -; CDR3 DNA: TGTGCCAGCAGTCGGGTTTTCCGGGACGCGATCGTGGGCACTGAAGCTTTCTTT; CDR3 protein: CASSRVFRDAIVGTEAFF
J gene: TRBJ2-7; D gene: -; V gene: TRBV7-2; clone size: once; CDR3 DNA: TGTGCCAGCAGCTTAAGGGCGGGTCCAACCTACGAGCAGTACTTC; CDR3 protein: CASSLRAGPTYEQYF
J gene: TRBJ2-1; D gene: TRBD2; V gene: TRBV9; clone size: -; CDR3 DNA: TGTGCCAGCAGCGGGCGCGCTAGCGGGAGTTACAATGAGCAGTTCTTC; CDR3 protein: CASSGRASGSYNEQFF
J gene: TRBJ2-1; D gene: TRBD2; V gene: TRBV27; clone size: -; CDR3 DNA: TGTGCCAGCAGTTTTCTTCCTCTAGCGGGGGAGGTGGGTGAGCAGTTCTTC; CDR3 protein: CASSFLPLAGEVGEQFF
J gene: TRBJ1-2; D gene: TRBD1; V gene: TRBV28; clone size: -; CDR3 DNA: TGTGCCAGCTTCACAGGGGCTGACTATGGCTACACCTTC; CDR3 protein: CASFTGADYGYTF
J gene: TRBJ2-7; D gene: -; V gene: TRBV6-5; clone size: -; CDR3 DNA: TGTGCCAGCAGTTACTCGAGCAGGGCGGAGCAGTACTTC; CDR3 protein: CASSYSSRAEQYF
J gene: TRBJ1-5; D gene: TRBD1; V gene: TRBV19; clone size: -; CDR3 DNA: TGTGCCAGTTCGGGACAGGGGCCTGACCAGCCCCAGCATTTT; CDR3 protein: CASSGQGPDQPQHF
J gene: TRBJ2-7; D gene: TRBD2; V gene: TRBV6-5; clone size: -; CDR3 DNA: TGTGCCAGCAGTTACTCGGGACTAGCGGGGTTCTACGAGCAGTACTTC; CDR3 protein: CASSYSGLAGFYEQYF